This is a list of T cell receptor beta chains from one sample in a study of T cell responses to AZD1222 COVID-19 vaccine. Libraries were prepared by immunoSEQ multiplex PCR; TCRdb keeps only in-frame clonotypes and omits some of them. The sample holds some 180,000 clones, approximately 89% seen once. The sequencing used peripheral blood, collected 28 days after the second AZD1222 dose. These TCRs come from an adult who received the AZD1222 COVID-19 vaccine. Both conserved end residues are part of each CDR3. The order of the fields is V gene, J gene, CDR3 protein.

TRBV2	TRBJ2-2	CASRGTEPNTGELFF
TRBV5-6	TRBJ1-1	CASSLVDRGVAEAFF
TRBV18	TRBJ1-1	CASSPIDPRQGGGNTEAFF
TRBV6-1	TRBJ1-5	CASSERGQGGNQPQHF
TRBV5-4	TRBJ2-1	CASSSQQRPAPNEQFF
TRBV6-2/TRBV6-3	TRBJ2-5	CASSDPGTVPRETQYF
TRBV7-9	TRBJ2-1	CASSLASSVSSYNEQFF
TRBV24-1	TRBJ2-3	CATSDGSKYTQYF
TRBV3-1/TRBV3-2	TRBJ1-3	CASSRAVSGNTIYF
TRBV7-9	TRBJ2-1	CASSLARGSLNEQFF
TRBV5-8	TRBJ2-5	CASSAGLAGGVQETQYF
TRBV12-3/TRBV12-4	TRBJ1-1	CASSLEEITQAFF
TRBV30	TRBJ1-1	CAWSLGTGRNTEAFF
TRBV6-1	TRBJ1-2	CASSEWGANYGYTF
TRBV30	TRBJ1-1	CAWSVGGNTEAFF
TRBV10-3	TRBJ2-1	CAISAPEGAGSYNEQFF
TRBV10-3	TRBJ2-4	CAIRGQGQEGKNIQYF
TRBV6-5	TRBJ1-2	CASKSYRGGYTF
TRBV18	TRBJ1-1	CASSPDRSTEAFF
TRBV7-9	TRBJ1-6	CASSLHLDSPLHF
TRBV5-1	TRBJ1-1	CASSLPGTGRTEAFF
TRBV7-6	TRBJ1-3	CASSLTWSSGNTIYF
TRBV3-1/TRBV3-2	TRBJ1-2	CASSPRDRDYGYTF
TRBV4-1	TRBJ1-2	CASSQEGVGYGYTF
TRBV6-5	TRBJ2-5	CASAGGHQETQYF
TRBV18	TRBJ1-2	CASSPESPNYGYTF
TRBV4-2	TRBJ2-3	CASSQRLAVPSTDTQYF
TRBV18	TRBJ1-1	CASSPRRGFTEAFF
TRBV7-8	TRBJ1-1	CASSWTDNTEAFF
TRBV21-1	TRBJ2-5	CASSPDRGLETQYF
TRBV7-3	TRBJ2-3	CASSLASGTGAETQYF
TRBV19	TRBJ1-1	CASSPSGTPVTEAFF
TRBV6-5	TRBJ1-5	CASSYGPAYSNQPQHF
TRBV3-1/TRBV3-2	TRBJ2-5	CASSERQGDWGETQYF
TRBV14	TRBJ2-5	CASSPTPLVWGRLETQYF
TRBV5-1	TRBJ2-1	CASRQREATYNEQFF
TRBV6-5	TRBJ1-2	CASSYSSYGYTF
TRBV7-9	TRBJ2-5	CASSPDNQLDETQYF
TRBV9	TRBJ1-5	CASSGRGNQPQHF
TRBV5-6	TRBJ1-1	CASSLGPSADTEAFF
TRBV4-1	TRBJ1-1	CASSQEGATGYSGRDTEAFF
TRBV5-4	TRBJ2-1	CASSSTGGLNEQFF
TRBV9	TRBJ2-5	CASSGGHLQGIQETQYF
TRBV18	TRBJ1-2	CASSPGPGYTF